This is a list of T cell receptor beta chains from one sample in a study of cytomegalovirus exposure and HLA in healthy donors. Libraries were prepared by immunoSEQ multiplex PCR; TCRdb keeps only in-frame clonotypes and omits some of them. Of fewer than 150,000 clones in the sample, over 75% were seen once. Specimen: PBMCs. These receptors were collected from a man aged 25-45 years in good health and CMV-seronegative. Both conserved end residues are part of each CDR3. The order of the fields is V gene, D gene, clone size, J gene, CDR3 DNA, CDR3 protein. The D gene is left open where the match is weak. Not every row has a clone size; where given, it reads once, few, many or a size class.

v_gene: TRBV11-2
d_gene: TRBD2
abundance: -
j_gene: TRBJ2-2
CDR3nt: TGTGCCAGCAGAAGAATAGCGGGGGGAAGCACCGGGGAGCTGTTTTTT
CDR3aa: CASRRIAGGSTGELFF

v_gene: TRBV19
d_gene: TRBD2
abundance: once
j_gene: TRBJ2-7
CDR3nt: TGTGCCAGTAGTATAGATTTCGGCGGGAGAGGAGAGCAGTACTTC
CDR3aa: CASSIDFGGRGEQYF

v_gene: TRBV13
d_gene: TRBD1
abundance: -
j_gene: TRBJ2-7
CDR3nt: TGTGCCAGCAGCTTAGTTGGGGACAGGGTCGAGCAGTACTTC
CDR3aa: CASSLVGDRVEQYF

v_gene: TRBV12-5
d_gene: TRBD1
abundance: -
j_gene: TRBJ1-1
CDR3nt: TGTGCTAGTGGTTCCATAAAGACAGGGGTGGACACTGAAGCTTTCTTT
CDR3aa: CASGSIKTGVDTEAFF

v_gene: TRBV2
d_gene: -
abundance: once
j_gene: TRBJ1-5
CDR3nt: TGTGCCAGCAGTGGGTCGGGACTCCGCAATCAGCCCCAGAATTTT
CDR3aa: CASSGSGLRNQPQNF

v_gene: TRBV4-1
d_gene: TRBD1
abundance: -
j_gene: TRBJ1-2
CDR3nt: TGCGCCAGCAGCCAAGCCTCCGGGACAGGCGAGCTTGGCTACACCTTC
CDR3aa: CASSQASGTGELGYTF

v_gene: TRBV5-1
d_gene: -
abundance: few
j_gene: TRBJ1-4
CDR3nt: TGCGCCAGCAGCTTCGGACGGACAGCAACTAATGAAAAACTGTTTTTT
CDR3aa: CASSFGRTATNEKLFF

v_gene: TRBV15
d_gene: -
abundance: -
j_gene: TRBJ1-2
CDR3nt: TGTGCCACCAGCAGCGACAGGCTAAATGGCTACACCTTC
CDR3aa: CATSSDRLNGYTF

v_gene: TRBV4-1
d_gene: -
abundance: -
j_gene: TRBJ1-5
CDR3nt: TGCGCCAGCAGCTTTGACAGCCAAGACAATCAGCCCCAGCATTTT
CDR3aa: CASSFDSQDNQPQHF

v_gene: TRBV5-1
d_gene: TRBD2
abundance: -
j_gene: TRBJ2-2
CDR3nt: TGCGCCAGCAGCGCGGGACTAGCGGGGTACACCGGGGAGCTGTTTTTT
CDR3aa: CASSAGLAGYTGELFF

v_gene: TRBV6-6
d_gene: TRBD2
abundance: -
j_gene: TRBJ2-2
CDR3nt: TGTGCCAGCACTATTAGCGGGAGCACCGGGGAGCTGTTTTTT
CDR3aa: CASTISGSTGELFF

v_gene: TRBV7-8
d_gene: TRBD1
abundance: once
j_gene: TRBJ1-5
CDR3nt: TGTGCCAGCAGCCCCGGGACAGGGGGCAATCAGCCCCAGCATTTT
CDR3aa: CASSPGTGGNQPQHF

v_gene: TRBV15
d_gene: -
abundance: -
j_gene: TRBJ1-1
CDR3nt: TGTGCCACCAGGGGCTCAGTGGGGGCTTACACTGAAGCTTTCTTT
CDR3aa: CATRGSVGAYTEAFF

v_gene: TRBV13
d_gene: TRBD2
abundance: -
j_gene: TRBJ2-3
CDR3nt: TGTGCCAGCAGCTTGGGGACTAGCGGGAGTCCCACGCAGTATTTT
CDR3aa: CASSLGTSGSPTQYF

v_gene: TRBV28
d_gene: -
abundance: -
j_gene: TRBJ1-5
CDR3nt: TGTGCCAGCAGTTGGATTTCCCATAAAAAATCAGGGGAGCCCCAGCATTTT
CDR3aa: CASSWISHKKSGEPQHF

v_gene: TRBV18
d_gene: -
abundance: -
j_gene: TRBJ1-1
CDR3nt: TGTGCCAGCTCACCAAGGGGGAACACTGAAGCTTTCTTT
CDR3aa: CASSPRGNTEAFF

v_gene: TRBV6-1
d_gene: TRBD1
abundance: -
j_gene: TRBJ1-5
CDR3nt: TGTGCCAGCAACCCGGGACAGGGAAACGAGCCCCAGCATTTT
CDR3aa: CASNPGQGNEPQHF

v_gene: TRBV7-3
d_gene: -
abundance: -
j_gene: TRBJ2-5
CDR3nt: TGTGCCAGCAGCCCTGGGACTCCCCAAGAGACCCAGTACTTC
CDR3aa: CASSPGTPQETQYF

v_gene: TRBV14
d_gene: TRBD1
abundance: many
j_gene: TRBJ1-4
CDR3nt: TGTGCCAGCAGCCAAGTGTACGGGACAGGGGGCTCCGCGGGCGAAAAACTGTTTTTT
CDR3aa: CASSQVYGTGGSAGEKLFF

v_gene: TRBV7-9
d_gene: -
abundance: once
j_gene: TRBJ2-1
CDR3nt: TGTGCCAGCAGCAGCGTTTACGACCGAAATGAGCAGTTCTTC
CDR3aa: CASSSVYDRNEQFF

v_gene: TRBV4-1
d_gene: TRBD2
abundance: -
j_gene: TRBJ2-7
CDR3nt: TGCGCCAGCAGCCGCGGAGGTGGGGAGGGCCGGGGGGAGCAGTACTTC
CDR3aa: CASSRGGGEGRGEQYF

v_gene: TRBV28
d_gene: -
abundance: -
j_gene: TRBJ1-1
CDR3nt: TGTGCCAGCAGTTTTATGAACACTGAAGCTTTCTTT
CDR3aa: CASSFMNTEAFF

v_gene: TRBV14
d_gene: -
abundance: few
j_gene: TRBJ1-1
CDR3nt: TGTGCCAGCAGCCAACGCAGGGATCTGGCTGAAGCTTTCTTT
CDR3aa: CASSQRRDLAEAFF

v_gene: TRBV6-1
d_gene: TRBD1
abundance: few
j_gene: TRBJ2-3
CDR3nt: TGTGCCAGCACTAAGGACAGGGGGCGAGATACGCAGTATTTT
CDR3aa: CASTKDRGRDTQYF

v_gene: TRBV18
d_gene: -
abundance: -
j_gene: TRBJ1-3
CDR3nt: TGTGCCAGCCTAGGGAGTTCTGGAAACACCATATATTTT
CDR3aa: CASLGSSGNTIYF

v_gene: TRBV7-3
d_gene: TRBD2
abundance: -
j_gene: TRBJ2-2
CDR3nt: TGTGCCAGCAGCCCCGGGACTAGCGCCGGGGAGCTGTTTTTT
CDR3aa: CASSPGTSAGELFF

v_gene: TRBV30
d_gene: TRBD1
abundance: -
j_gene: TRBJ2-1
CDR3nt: TGTGCCTGGAGCGCCGGGACAGGGACGTACAATGAGCAGTTCTTC
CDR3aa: CAWSAGTGTYNEQFF

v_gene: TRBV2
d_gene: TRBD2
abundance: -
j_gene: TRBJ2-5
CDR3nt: TGTGCCAGCAAGGGCCCATTGGCTAGCGGGGGAAAGACCCAGTACTTC
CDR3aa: CASKGPLASGGKTQYF

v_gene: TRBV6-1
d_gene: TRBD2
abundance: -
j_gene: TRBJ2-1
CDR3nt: TGTGCCAGCAGGCTCGGCGGGAGTTCCAATGAGCAGTTCTTC
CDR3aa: CASRLGGSSNEQFF

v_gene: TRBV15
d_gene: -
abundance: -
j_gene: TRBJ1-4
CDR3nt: TGTGCCACCAGCAGAGATCCAGGCACCATGGCTGAAAAACTGTTTTTT
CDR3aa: CATSRDPGTMAEKLFF

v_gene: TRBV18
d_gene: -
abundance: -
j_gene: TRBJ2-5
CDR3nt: TGTGCCAGCTCACCATCCGGTAACCAAGAGACCCAGTACTTC
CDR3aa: CASSPSGNQETQYF

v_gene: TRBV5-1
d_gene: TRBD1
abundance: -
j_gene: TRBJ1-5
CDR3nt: TGCGCCAGCAGCGAGGCCGGGACAGGGGGGGGGTGGCCCCAGCATTTT
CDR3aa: CASSEAGTGGGWPQHF

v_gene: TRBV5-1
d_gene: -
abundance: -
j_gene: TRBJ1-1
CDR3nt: TGCGCCAGCAGACGGGGGGCACATCGAGAAGCTTTCTTT
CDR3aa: CASRRGAHREAFF

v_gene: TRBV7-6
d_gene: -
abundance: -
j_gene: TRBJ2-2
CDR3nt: TGTGCCAGCAGGAGCATCCTGACAAGCTCCGGGGAGCTGTTTTTT
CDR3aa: CASRSILTSSGELFF

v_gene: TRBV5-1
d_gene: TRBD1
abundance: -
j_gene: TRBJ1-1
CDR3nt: TGCGCCAGCAGCTTGGGTGACAGGGCTGGGTGGACTGAAGCTTTCTTT
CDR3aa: CASSLGDRAGWTEAFF

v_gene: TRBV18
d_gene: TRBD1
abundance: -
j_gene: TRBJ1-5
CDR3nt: TGTGCCAGCTCCGACAGGGGGCGGGGGCCCCAGCATTTT
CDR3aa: CASSDRGRGPQHF

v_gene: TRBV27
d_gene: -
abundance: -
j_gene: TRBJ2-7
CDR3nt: TGTGCCAGCAGTTTGTCCTGGGCTCCAACGACTAGGCCCTACGAGCAGTACTTC
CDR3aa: CASSLSWAPTTRPYEQYF

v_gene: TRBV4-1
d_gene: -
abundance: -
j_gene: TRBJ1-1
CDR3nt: TGCGCCAGCAGACAGGGCCCCGGGGGGGGGAACACTGAAGCTTTCTTT
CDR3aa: CASRQGPGGGNTEAFF

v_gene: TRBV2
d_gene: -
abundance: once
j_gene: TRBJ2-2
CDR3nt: TGTGCCAGCACTCAGGCCCCCCAGTCCGGGGAGCTGTTTTTT
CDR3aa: CASTQAPQSGELFF

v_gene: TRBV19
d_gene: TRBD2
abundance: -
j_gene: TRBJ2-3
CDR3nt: TGTGCCAGTAGTAGGAGCGGGAGGACCTTAAGCACAGATACGCAGTATTTT
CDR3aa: CASSRSGRTLSTDTQYF

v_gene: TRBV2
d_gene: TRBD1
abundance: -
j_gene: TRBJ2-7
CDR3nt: TGTGCCAGCAGGACAGGGGGCGCCGCCTACGAGCAGTACTTC
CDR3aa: CASRTGGAAYEQYF

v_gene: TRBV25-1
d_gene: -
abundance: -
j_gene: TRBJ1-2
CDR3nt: TGTGCCAGCAGTGAATTGGGGGGATATGGCTACCCCTTC
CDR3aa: CASSELGGYGYPF

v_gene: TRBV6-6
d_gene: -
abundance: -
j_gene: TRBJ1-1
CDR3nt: TGTGCCAGCAGTTACGCGACAGCTTCCACTGAAGCTTTCTTT
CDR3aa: CASSYATASTEAFF

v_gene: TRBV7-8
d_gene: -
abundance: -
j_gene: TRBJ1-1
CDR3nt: TGTGCCAGCAGCTCTCTGGCGAACACTGAAGCTTTCTTT
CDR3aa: CASSSLANTEAFF

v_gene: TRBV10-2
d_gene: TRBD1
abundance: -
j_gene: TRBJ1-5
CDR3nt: TGCGCCAGCAGCCAACTGACAGGGGCCAACAATCAGCCCCAGCATTTT
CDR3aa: CASSQLTGANNQPQHF

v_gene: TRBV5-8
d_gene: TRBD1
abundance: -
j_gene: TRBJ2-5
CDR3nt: TGTGCCAGCAGCAGGAGACAGGGTCAAGAGACCCAGTACTTC
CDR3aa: CASSRRQGQETQYF

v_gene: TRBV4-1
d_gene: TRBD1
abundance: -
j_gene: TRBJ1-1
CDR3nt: TGCGCCAGCAGCTCGCAGGGGGGCACTGAAGCTTTCTTT
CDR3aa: CASSSQGGTEAFF

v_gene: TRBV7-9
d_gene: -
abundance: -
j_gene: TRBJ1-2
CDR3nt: TGTGCCAGCAGCTTAAGGGGGAATGGCTACACCTTC
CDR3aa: CASSLRGNGYTF

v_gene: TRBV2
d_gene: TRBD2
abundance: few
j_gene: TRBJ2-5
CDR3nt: TGTGCCAGCGGAGGACTAGAGGGGGAGACCCAGTACTTC
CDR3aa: CASGGLEGETQYF

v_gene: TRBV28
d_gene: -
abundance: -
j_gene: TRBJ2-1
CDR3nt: TGTGCCAGCAGTTTATTCACCGCGGGACAGACATACAATGAGCAGTTCTTC
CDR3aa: CASSLFTAGQTYNEQFF

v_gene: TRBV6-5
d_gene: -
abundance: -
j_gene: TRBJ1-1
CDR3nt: TGTGCCAGCAGAGGACAGTTGAACACTGAAGCTTTCTTT
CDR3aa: CASRGQLNTEAFF

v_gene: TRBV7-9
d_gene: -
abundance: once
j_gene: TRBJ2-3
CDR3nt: TGTGCCAGCAGCACAGGGAAGGGTACGCAGTATTTT
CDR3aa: CASSTGKGTQYF

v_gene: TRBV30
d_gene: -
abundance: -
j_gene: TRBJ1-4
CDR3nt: TGTGCCTGGAGTTTCAGGGGCGGACGAACCGAAAAACTGTTTTTT
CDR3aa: CAWSFRGGRTEKLFF

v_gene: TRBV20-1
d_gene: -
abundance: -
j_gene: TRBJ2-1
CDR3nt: TGCAGTGCTAGAAAAGAGGATGAGCAGTTCTTC
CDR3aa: CSARKEDEQFF

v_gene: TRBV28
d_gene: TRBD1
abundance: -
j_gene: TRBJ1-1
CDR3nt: TGTGCCAGCAGTCCTCGGACAGGGGCCCCTGGGGCGAACACTGAAGCTTTCTTT
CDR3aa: CASSPRTGAPGANTEAFF

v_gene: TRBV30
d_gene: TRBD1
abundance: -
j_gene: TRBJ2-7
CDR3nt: TGTGCCTGGAGTGCAGGGGGCGAGCAGTACTTC
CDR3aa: CAWSAGGEQYF

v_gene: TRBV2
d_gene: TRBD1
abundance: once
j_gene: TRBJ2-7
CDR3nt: TGTGCCACCACTAGGGACAGAAATGTATACGAGCAGTACTTC
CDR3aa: CATTRDRNVYEQYF

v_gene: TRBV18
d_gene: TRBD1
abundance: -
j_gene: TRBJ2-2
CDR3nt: TGTGCCAGCTCACCCGGCAGGGGGTCTGACGGGGAGCTGTTTTTT
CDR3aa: CASSPGRGSDGELFF

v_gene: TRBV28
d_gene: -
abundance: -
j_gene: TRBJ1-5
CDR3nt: TGTGCCACCCAAAAATCAGTCGGGATTCCGCCCCAGCATTTT
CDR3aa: CATQKSVGIPPQHF